This TCR beta chain was captured by sequencing in a study of T cell responses to AZD1222 COVID-19 vaccine. Looking at the study overall: Second-dose intervals of approximately 4 or approximately 12 weeks were pooled. Study-level findings and limits: Reportedly, close to half of spike-specific TCRs are directed against unmutated variant regions. Donors were mostly white British, more females; clonal diversity possibly underestimated.

In the case of this clone: Antigen: not known.

Sequenced by immunoSEQ multiplex PCR; TCRdb stores in-frame clones only, minus some. The sample includes about 130,000 clones, 80% to 90% seen only once; the top ten take about 5.6%. Sequences were derived from peripheral blood, sampled on day 0 of AZD1222 vaccination. The receptor comes from an adult in good health.

This chain's CDR3 is CASSQNRANTEAFF. The CDR3 DNA sequence: TGTGCCAGCAGCCAAAACAGGGCAAACACTGAAGCTTTCTTT. The gene calls are TRBV4-2 and TRBJ1-1, with D perhaps TRBD1 (6 bases). Germline CDR1 LGHNA, CDR2 YNFKEQ. CDR3 length equals 14 residues. V was clipped by 2 bases and J by 2 bases, with 9 bases between them.